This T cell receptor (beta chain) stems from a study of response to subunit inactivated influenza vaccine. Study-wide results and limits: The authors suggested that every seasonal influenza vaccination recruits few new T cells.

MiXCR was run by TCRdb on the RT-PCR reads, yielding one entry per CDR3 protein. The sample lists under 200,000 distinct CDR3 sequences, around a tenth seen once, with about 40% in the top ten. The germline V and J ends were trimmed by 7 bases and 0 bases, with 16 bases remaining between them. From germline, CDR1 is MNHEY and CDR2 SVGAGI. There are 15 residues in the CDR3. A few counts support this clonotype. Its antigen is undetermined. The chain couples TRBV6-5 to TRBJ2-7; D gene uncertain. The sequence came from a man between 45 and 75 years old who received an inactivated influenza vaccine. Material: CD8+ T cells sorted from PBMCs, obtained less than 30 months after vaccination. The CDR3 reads CASNSLEASSYEQYF. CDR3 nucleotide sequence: TGTGCCAGCAACTCACTCGAGGCTAGCTCCTACGAGCAGTACTTC.